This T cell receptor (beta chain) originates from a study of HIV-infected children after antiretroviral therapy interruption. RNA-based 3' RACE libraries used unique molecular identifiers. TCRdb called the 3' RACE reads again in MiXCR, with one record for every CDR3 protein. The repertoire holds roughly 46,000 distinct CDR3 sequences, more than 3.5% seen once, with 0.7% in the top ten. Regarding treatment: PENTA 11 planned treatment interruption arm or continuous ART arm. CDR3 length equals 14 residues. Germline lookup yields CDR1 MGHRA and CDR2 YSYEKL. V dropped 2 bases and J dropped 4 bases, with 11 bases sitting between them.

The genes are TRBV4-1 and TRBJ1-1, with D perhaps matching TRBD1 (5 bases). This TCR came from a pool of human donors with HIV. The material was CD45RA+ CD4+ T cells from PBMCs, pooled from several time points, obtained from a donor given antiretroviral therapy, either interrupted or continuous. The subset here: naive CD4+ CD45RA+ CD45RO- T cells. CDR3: CASSQPGIGTEAFF. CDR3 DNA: TGCGCCAGCAGCCAACCAGGGATCGGCACTGAAGCTTTCTTT.